The 30 T cell receptor beta chains below all came from one sample that was sequenced in a study of CD8 T cells in ankylosing spondylitis. Study-level findings and limits: Blood from ankylosing spondylitis patients appeared to carry a characteristic eight-variant TCR beta motif.

Via MiXCR, TCRdb re-called the 5' RACE reads, giving one row per CDR3 protein. The sample holds over 700,000 distinct CDR3 sequences, roughly 19% seen once. Their specific antigens are unknown. The specimen was blood, either unsorted or a sorted T cell fraction (not recorded which). These receptors all stem from a male donor with ankylosing spondylitis.

This clonotype has only a few counts. The genes are TRBV5-1 and TRBJ1-3, with 8 bases matching TRBD1. Germline V gives CDR1 SGHRS, CDR2 YFSETQ. The ends lost 4 bases at V and 3 bases at J; junction bases unmatched: 9. This CDR3 spans 16 amino acids. CDR3 residues: CASSEGQGILGNTIYF. CDR3 in DNA: TGCGCCAGCAGCGAAGGACAGGGAATTCTTGGAAACACCATATATTTT.

The chain combines TRBV7-9 with TRBJ1-6; TRBD1 agrees at 8 bases. V lost 5 bases, J lost 4 bases, and 10 bases stayed unmatched. This CDR3 region has 17 residues. The germline V gene has CDR1 SEHNR and CDR2 FQNEAQ (reference sequence). The CDR3, as DNA: TGTGCCAGCAGCACAACAACAGGGGGTTCGTATAATTCACCCCTCCACTTT. It is translated as CASSTTTGGSYNSPLHF.

V is TRBV4-1 and J is TRBJ1-3, with TRBD1 as a possible D gene (5 bases). Trimming removed 4 bases from V and 0 bases from J, with 16 bases in between. Germline lookup yields CDR1 MGHRA and CDR2 YSYEKL. There are 17 residues in the CDR3. For the CDR3, the DNA is TGCGCCAGCAGCCCGGTGACGGGGGTGAGCTCTGGAAACACCATATATTTT. Translating it yields CASSPVTGVSSGNTIYF.

The CDR3 region has the DNA TGTGCCAGCAGTGCGCTGGGGGGGGGCGGGAAGACCCAGTACTTC. This sequence encodes CASSALGGGGKTQYF. The V gene is TRBV6-1, the J gene TRBJ2-5; D may be TRBD2 (7 bases). The CDR3 covers 15 residues. The germline gives CDR1 MNHNS, CDR2 SASEGT. The V and J ends lost 4 bases and 6 bases respectively, with 18 bases between them.

This clonotype was counted a few times. CDR3 sequence reads: CASSLEVAVYNEQFF. CDR3 nucleotide sequence: TGTGCCAGCAGCTTAGAGGTGGCCGTCTACAATGAGCAGTTCTTC. The chain carries TRBV7-2 and TRBJ2-1, with D hard to call. V lost 1 base, J lost 3 bases, and 10 bases lay in between. The CDR3 runs to 15 residues. The germline V gene has CDR1 SGHTA and CDR2 FQGNSA. The variable domain in full, with the rest retrieved from reference TRBV7-2 and TRBJ2-1, is GAGVSQSPSNKVTEKGKDVELRCDPISGHTALYWYRQSLGQGLEFLIYFQGNSAPDKSGLPSDRFSAERTGGSVSTLTIQRTQQEDSAVYLCASSLEVAVYNEQFFGPGTRLTVL.

The chain links TRBV9 to TRBJ2-4, with 11 nucleotides matching TRBD1. From germline, CDR1 is SGDLS and CDR2 YYNGEE. The V segment lost 3 bases and the J segment 9 bases; nucleotides outside the gene matches: 8. CDR3 length: 15 residues. The CDR3 is CASSAGQGVQGIQYF. The CDR3 DNA reads TGTGCCAGCAGCGCGGGACAGGGGGTGCAGGGCATTCAGTACTTC.

V is TRBV20-1 and J is TRBJ2-3; a weak D match, TRBD1 (5 bases). The V end lost 7 bases, the J end lost 6 bases, and 11 bases lay between the germline ends. CDR1 is DFQATT, CDR2 SNEGSKA, per germline (reference sequence). CDR3 length: 11 residues. The CDR3 protein is CSGQAGDTQYF. The CDR3 nucleotides are TGCAGTGGCCAGGCAGGGGATACGCAGTATTTT.

The rearrangement joins TRBV5-6 to TRBJ2-7, with unresolved D. The CDR3 covers 14 residues. The V and J ends lost 4 bases and 2 bases respectively, with 13 bases between them. Germline V CDR1 and CDR2: SGHDT, YYEEEE. The CDR3 DNA reads TGTGCCAGCAGCACCCGACACTTACCCTACGAGCAGTACTTC. This sequence encodes CASSTRHLPYEQYF.

This clonotype came up a few times. The V gene is TRBV28, the J gene TRBJ1-5, with a weak D call TRBD1 (6 bases). Germline CDR1 is MDHEN and CDR2 is SYDVKM. CDR3 length: 15 amino acids. The V gene lost 6 bases and the J gene lost 2 bases, with 14 bases spanning the gap. CDR3 region: CASRNRASGNQPQHF. For the CDR3, the DNA is TGTGCCAGCAGAAACAGGGCATCGGGCAATCAGCCCCAGCATTTT.

This clonotype has just a few counts. The chain employs TRBV28 and TRBJ1-2; TRBD1 agrees at 10 bases. With V trimmed by 4 bases and J by 1 base, 6 bases remained unmatched. CDR3 size: 16 residues. Germline V lookup: CDR1 MDHEN, CDR2 SYDVKM. The CDR3 loop reads CASSSGTGALNYGYTF. The DNA for the CDR3 is TGTGCCAGCAGTTCCGGGACAGGGGCGCTTAACTATGGCTACACCTTC.

The rearrangement links TRBV7-9 to TRBJ2-2; D call uncertain. The CDR3 spans 11 residues. Germline loops: CDR1 SEHNR, CDR2 FQNEAQ (reference sequence). The V end was cut by 9 bases, the J end by 6 bases, with 8 bases between. CDR3 in amino acids: CASLVAGELFF. CDR3 in DNA: TGTGCCAGTCTCGTAGCCGGGGAGCTGTTTTTT.

The chain has TRBV6-2 or TRBV6-3 and TRBJ2-2, with D uncertain. V lost 6 bases to trimming and J lost 6 bases, with 8 bases between them. The germline gives CDR1 MNHEY, CDR2 SVGEGT. The CDR3 spans 12 residues. CDR3 residues: CASSRTPGELFF. The CDR3 DNA reads TGTGCCAGCAGCCGAACCCCCGGGGAGCTGTTTTTT.

This clonotype was picked up many times. The J gene is TRBJ1-2, the V gene TRBV15, with D maybe TRBD1 (5 bases). The germline gives CDR1 LNHNV, CDR2 YYDKDF (reference sequence). V lost 4 bases to trimming and J lost 7 bases, with 19 bases between them. There are 15 residues in the CDR3. The CDR3 here is CATSKGRGAGSGYTF. For the CDR3, the DNA is TGTGCCACCAGCAAAGGTAGAGGGGCCGGTAGTGGCTACACCTTC.

This clonotype showed up just a few times. The gene calls are TRBV12-3 or TRBV12-4 and TRBJ2-4, with unresolved D. This CDR3 has 14 amino acids. The V end lost 4 bases, the J end lost 3 bases, and 10 bases lay between the germline ends. CDR3 bases: TGTGCCAGCAGTTCCCCCGGTTTCAAAAACATTCAGTACTTC. Amino acids: CASSSPGFKNIQYF.

The gene calls are TRBV29-1 and TRBJ2-5; TRBD1 aligns across 7 bases. V dropped 3 bases and J dropped 5; count of bases not matched to a gene: 12. Per germline, CDR1 SQVTM and CDR2 ANQGSEA. The CDR3 loop spans 15 amino acids. For the CDR3, the DNA is TGCAGCGTTGATGGACAGGATCCAAGTCGGGAGACCCAGTACTTC. Residues: CSVDGQDPSRETQYF.

V gene TRBV3-1 combines with J gene TRBJ2-4; D is perhaps TRBD2 (5 bases). The V end was cut by 1 base, the J end by 8 bases, with 9 bases between. This CDR3 spans 13 amino acids. Germline V lookup: CDR1 LGHDT, CDR2 YNNKEL (reference sequence). In DNA, the CDR3 is TGTGCCAGCAGCCAAGGGGGAGTGGACATTCAGTACTTC. Translation gives CASSQGGVDIQYF.

This clonotype has at least ten counts. The gene calls are TRBV15 and TRBJ2-1; the D call may be TRBD1 or TRBD2 (5 bases each). This CDR3 contains 15 residues. V was clipped by 0 bases and J by 4 bases, with 10 bases between them. Germline CDR1 is LNHNV and CDR2 is YYDKDF (reference sequence). CDR3: CATSRDLGEYNEQFF. The CDR3 region has the DNA TGTGCCACCAGCAGAGATTTGGGGGAATACAATGAGCAGTTCTTC.

The chain links TRBV7-3 to TRBJ2-2; no clear D gene. V gave up 2 bases and J gave up 0 bases, with 10 bases separating them. The CDR3 loop spans 16 amino acids. Germline CDR1 SGHTA, CDR2 FQGTGA. CDR3 loop: CASSLDSGANTGELFF. CDR3 DNA sequence: TGTGCCAGCAGCTTAGATAGTGGGGCGAACACCGGGGAGCTGTTTTTT. The full variable domain, with the rest looked up from reference TRBV7-3 and TRBJ2-2, is GAGVSQTPSNKVTEKGKYVELRCDPISGHTALYWYRQSLGQGPEFLIYFQGTGAADDSGLPNDRFFAVRPEGSVSTLKIQRTERGDSAVYLCASSLDSGANTGELFFGEGSRLTVL.

This clonotype was counted only a few times. The rearrangement uses TRBV20-1 and TRBJ2-1; 10 positions agree with TRBD1. The CDR3 extends over 17 amino acids. Germline trimming cut 1 base from V and 8 bases from J; bases unmatched to any gene: 14. Germline values: CDR1 DFQATT, CDR2 SNEGSKA (reference sequence). The CDR3 here is CSARGSVGQGVLYEQFF. CDR3 bases: TGCAGTGCTAGAGGTTCGGTTGGACAGGGGGTATTGTATGAGCAGTTCTTC.

The chain uses TRBV19 and TRBJ2-1, with D possibly TRBD2 on 6 matching bases. The germline V gene encodes CDR1 LNHDA and CDR2 SQIVND (reference sequence). The CDR3 is made up of 15 amino acids. Trimming took off 4 bases at V and 3 bases at J, with 13 bases between the two ends. The CDR3 coding sequence is TGTGCCAGTAGTAAGACCGGGACTTACTACAATGAGCAGTTCTTC. As protein: CASSKTGTYYNEQFF.

This sequence joins TRBV11-2 and TRBJ2-5; TRBD2 might be the D (5 bases). V lost 1 base to trimming and J lost 5 bases, with 11 bases between them. Germline lookup yields CDR1 SGHAT and CDR2 FQNNGV. CDR3 length equals 14 residues. The chain's CDR3 is CASSLGSREETQYF. The CDR3 nucleotides are TGTGCCAGCAGCTTAGGAAGTAGGGAGGAGACCCAGTACTTC.

This clonotype was observed many times. V and J are TRBV12-3 or TRBV12-4 and TRBJ1-1; no reliable D call. V was clipped by 8 bases and J by 4 bases, with 17 bases between them. The CDR3 has 14 amino acids. The CDR3 DNA is TGTGCCAGCGGTCGAGCTAGCCTAACCACTGAAGCTTTCTTT. Translated, it gives CASGRASLTTEAFF.

There are a few counts of this clonotype. The V and J genes are TRBV3-1 and TRBJ1-2; perhaps TRBD1 as D (5 bases). CDR3 length: 14 amino acids. Germline CDR1 and CDR2: LGHDT and YNNKEL (reference sequence). Trimming removed 4 bases at V and 5 bases at J, with 14 bases between. The CDR3 here is CASSPRAAQYGYTF. CDR3 nucleotide sequence: TGTGCCAGCAGCCCCAGGGCGGCCCAATATGGCTACACCTTC.

This chain connects TRBV29-1 to TRBJ2-2; a weak D match, TRBD2 (5 bases). V was cut by 6 bases and J by 3 bases, with 8 bases left in between. This CDR3 spans 12 amino acids. Germline CDR1 reads SQVTM; CDR2 reads ANQGSEA. The CDR3 spells CSVLEDTGELFF. CDR3 nucleotides: TGCAGCGTCCTGGAGGACACCGGGGAGCTGTTTTTT.

The rearrangement uses TRBV11-2 and TRBJ2-7; 8 nucleotides agree with TRBD1. The CDR3 totals 19 residues. Trimming took 1 base from V and 3 from J; bases not matched to a gene: 17. Germline assignment: CDR1 SGHAT and CDR2 FQNNGV. CDR3 nucleotides: TGTGCCAGCAGCTTAGGGAGGGGGACAGGCGAAGTAAAAATCTACGAGCAGTACTTC. As protein: CASSLGRGTGEVKIYEQYF.

The chain recombines TRBV4-3 with TRBJ2-1, with 11 bases lining up with TRBD2. CDR3 size: 15 residues. Germline values: CDR1 LGHNA, CDR2 YSLEER. V lost 5 bases, J lost 6 bases, and 6 bases stayed unmatched. CDR3 nucleotide sequence: TGCGCCAGCAGCGTAACTAGCGGGAGTCCCAATGAGCAGTTCTTC. Translated: CASSVTSGSPNEQFF.

The chain couples TRBV29-1 to TRBJ2-1, with TRBD1 matching over 8 bases. The CDR3 is 11 residues long. With V trimmed by 7 bases and J by 7 bases, 3 bases remained unmatched. Looked up from germline, CDR1 is SQVTM and CDR2 is ANQGSEA. CDR3 DNA: TGCAGCGGGGGACAGGCTAATGAGCAGTTCTTC. This codes for CSGGQANEQFF.

This clonotype was observed a handful of times. The V gene is TRBV12-3 or TRBV12-4, the J gene TRBJ1-1, with TRBD1 matching 10 bases. The CDR3 runs 15 residues. The trim removed 4 bases at V and 5 bases at J, leaving 7 bases unmatched. CDR3 bases: TGTGCCAGCAGTTCCTCGGGACAGGGGTGGACTGAAGCTTTCTTT. Residues: CASSSSGQGWTEAFF.

This clonotype was counted at least ten times. This chain joins TRBV4-2 and TRBJ2-1, with TRBD2 matching 14 bases. J was trimmed by 0 bases and V by 0 bases; bases with no gene match: 10. This CDR3 region has 21 residues. The germline CDR1 and CDR2 sequences are LGHNA and YNFKEQ. The CDR3 DNA reads TGTGCCAGCAGCCAAGATAACGGACTAGCGGGAGGCTGGAGCTCCTACAATGAGCAGTTCTTC. As protein: CASSQDNGLAGGWSSYNEQFF.

The chain is built from TRBV7-9 and TRBJ2-1; D possibly uses TRBD1 or TRBD2 (6 bases each). Germline CDR1 and CDR2: SEHNR and FQNEAQ (reference sequence). This CDR3 has 15 amino acids. Trimming cost V 5 bases and J 6 bases, with 17 bases left between them. In DNA form, the CDR3 reads TGTGCCAGCAGCCCCGAGGGGGGAAATTTCAATGAGCAGTTCTTC. Translating it yields CASSPEGGNFNEQFF.